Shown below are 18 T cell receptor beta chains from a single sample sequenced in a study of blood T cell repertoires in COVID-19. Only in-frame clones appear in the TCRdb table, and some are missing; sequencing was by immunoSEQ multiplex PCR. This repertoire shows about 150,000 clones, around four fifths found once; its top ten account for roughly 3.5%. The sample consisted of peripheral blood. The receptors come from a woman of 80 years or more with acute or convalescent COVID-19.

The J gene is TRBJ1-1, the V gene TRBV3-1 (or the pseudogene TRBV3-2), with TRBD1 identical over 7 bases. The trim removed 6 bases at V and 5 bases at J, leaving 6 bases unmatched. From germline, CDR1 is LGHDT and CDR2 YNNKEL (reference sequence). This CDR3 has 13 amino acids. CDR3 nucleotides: TGTGCCAGCAGTCGACAGGGTTGGACTGAAGCTTTCTTT. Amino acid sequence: CASSRQGWTEAFF.

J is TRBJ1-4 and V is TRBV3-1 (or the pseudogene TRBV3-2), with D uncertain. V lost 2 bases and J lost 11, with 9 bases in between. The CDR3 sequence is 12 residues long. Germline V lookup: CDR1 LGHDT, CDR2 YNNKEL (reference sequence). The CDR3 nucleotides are TGTGCCAGCAGCCAAAGCGAGCGGAAACTGTTTTTT. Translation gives CASSQSERKLFF.

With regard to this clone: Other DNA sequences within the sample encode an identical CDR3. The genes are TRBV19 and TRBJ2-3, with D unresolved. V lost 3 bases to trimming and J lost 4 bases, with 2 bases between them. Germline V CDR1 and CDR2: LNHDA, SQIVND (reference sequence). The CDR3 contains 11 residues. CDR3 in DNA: TGTGCCAGTAGTATCTCAGATACGCAGTATTTT. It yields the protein CASSISDTQYF.

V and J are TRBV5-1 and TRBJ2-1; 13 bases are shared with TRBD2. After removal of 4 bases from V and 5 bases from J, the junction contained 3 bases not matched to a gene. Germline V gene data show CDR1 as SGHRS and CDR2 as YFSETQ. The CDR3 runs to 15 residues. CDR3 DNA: TGCGCCAGCAGCACAGGGACTAGCGGGAACAATGAGCAGTTCTTC. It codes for CASSTGTSGNNEQFF.

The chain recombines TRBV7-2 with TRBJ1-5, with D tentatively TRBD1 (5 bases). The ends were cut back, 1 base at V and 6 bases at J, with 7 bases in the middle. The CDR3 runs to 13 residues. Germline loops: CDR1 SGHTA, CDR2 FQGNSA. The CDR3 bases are TGTGCCAGCAGCTTAGAACAGGCTCAGCCCCAGCATTTT. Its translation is CASSLEQAQPQHF.

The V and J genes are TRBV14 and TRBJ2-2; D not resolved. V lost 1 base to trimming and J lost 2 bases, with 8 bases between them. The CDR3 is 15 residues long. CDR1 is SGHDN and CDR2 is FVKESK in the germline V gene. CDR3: CASSQVSANTGELFF. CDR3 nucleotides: TGTGCCAGCAGCCAAGTGAGCGCCAACACCGGGGAGCTGTTTTTT.

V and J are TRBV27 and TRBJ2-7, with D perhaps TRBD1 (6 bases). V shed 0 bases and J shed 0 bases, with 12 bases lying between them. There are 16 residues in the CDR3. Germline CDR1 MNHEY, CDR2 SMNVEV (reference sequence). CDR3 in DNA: TGTGCCAGCAGTTTATCTCTTGCAGGGGCCTCCTACGAGCAGTACTTC. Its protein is CASSLSLAGASYEQYF.

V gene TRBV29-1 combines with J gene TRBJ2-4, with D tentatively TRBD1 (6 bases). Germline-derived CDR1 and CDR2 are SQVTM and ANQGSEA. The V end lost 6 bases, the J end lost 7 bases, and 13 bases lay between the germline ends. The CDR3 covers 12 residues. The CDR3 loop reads CSVGDTGNIQYF. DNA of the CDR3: TGCAGCGTAGGGGACACAGGGAACATTCAGTACTTC.

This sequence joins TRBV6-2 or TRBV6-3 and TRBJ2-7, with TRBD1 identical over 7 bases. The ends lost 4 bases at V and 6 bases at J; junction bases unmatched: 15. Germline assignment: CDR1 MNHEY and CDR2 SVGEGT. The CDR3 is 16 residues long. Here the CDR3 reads CASSSVRQGPPGEQYF. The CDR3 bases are TGTGCCAGCAGTTCAGTCCGACAGGGACCCCCCGGCGAGCAGTACTTC.

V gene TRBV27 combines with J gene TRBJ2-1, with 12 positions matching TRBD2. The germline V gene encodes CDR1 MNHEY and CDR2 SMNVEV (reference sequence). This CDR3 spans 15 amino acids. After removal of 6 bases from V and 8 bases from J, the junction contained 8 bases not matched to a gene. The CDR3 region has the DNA TGTGCCAGCAGACTAGGACTAGCGGGATCCGATGAGCAGTTCTTC. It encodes CASRLGLAGSDEQFF.

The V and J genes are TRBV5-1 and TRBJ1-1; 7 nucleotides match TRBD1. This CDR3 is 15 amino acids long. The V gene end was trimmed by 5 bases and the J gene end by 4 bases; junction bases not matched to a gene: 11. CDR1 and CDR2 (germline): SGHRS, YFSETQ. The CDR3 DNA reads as TGCGCCAGCAGGGGACAGACAGGGTCGGGCACTGAAGCTTTCTTT. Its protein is CASRGQTGSGTEAFF.

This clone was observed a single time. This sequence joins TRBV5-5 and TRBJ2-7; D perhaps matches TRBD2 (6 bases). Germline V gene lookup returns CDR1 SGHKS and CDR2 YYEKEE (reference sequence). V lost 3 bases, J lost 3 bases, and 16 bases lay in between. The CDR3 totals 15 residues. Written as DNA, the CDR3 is TGTGCCAGCAGCTCCCAACCGGGGGACCACTACGAGCAGTACTTC. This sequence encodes CASSSQPGDHYEQYF.

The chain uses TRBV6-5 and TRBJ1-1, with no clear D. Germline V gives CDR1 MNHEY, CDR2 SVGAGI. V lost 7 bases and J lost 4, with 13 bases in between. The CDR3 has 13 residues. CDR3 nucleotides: TGTGCCAGCACCCGGGTAAAGACCACTGAAGCTTTCTTT. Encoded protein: CASTRVKTTEAFF.

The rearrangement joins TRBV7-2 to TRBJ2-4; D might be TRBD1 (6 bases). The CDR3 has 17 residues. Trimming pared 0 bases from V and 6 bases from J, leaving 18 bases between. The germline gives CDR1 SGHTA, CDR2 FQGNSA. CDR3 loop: CASSLAARGFSGNIQYF. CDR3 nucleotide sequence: TGTGCCAGCAGCTTAGCCGCCAGGGGCTTTTCGGGAAACATTCAGTACTTC. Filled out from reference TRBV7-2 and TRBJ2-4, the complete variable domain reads GAGVSQSPSNKVTEKGKDVELRCDPISGHTALYWYRQSLGQGLEFLIYFQGNSAPDKSGLPSDRFSAERTGGSVSTLTIQRTQQEDSAVYLCASSLAARGFSGNIQYFGAGTRLSVL.

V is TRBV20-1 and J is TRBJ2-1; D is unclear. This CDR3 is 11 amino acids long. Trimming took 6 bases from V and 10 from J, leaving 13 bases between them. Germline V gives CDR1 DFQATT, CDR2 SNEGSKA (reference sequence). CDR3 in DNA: TGCAGTGCCCGCTCGGGTCGGGAGCAGTTCTTC. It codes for CSARSGREQFF.

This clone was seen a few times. The CDR3 loop reads CASSLYGDSNQPQHF. The CDR3 region has the DNA TGCGCCAGCAGCTTGTACGGGGATAGCAATCAGCCCCAGCATTTT. The chain employs TRBV5-1 and TRBJ1-5; D gene unclear. Trimming stripped 1 base from V and 0 bases from J, with 8 bases between. The germline gives CDR1 SGHRS, CDR2 YFSETQ. This CDR3 has 15 amino acids.

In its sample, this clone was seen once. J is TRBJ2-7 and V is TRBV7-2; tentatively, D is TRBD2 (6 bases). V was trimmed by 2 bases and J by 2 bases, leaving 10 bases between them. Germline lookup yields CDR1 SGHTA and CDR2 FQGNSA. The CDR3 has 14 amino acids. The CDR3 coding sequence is TGTGCCAGCAGCTTATTCCCGGGAGCCTACGAGCAGTACTTC. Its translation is CASSLFPGAYEQYF.

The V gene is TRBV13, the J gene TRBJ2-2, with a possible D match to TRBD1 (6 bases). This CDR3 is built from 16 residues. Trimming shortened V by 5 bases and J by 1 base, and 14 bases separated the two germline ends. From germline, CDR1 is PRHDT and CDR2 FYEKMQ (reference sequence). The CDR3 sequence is CASSTRDKRNTGELFF. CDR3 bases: TGTGCCAGCAGCACCCGGGACAAGCGGAACACCGGGGAGCTGTTTTTT.